This TCR beta chain was sequenced for a study of cytomegalovirus exposure and HLA in healthy donors. The CDR3 has 15 amino acids. Germline V gene data show CDR1 as SGHNT and CDR2 as YENEEA. The J segment lost 4 bases and the V segment lost 5 bases, leaving 8 bases of the junction unmatched. This clone has only one observation. Its antigen remains unknown. Study-wide findings and caveats: It emerged from a later analysis that several of the most significant clusters appeared to be linked to common viral pathogens. The investigators catalogued 180 or so TCR beta chains as cytomegalovirus-associated. Follow-up analysis found HLA locus-dependent TCR association rates, highest for DRB1 and lowest for HLA-C. Usually a TCR sequence was rare, but some public TCRs were found in many donors.

PCR amplification relied on 60 Vbeta primers (plus 13 Jbeta primers). The table came from immunoSEQ multiplex PCR; TCRdb's copy has only in-frame clones and leaves some out. The table lists 200,000 to 250,000 clones, just under 85% of them singletons. Input material: PBMCs. The genes are TRBV11-3 and TRBJ1-1; 9 nucleotides match TRBD1. This TCR was sampled from a woman in her 40s in good health and CMV-seronegative. The CDR3 DNA follows: TGTGCCAGCAGCCGACGGGACAGGGAGGCCACTGAAGCTTTCTTT. Encoded protein: CASSRRDREATEAFF.